This T cell receptor beta chain was captured by sequencing in a study of blood T cell repertoires in COVID-19 (dated by TCRdb to about 2020). Study-level background: The collaborator samples originated in the United States, Italy and Spain and spanned the acute and convalescent phases of COVID-19. The repertoires were made available in a free public database intended to serve as a resource for research on the immune response to SARS-CoV-2. The material from the prospective study consisted of cDNA or gDNA derived from T cells, B-cell-depleted T cells, or PBMCs. Samples came from the ongoing ImmuneRACE study (first 160 participants) plus 1,254 subjects from 6 global collaborators. The dataset comprised deeply sampled blood TCRbeta repertoires from subjects exposed to, actively infected with, or recovered from COVID-19. Sample metadata almost always included a de-identified subject ID, COVID-19 status, age in years and sex. Where available, HLA class I and class II types were taken from metadata supplied by the sample provider and were not determined by assay-based typing.

Points on this clone: Its antigen target is currently unknown. No clone much larger than this one lies a single base away; base qualities are absent.

Each collaborating institution followed its own protocols to collect whole blood in K2EDTA tubes. For TCRbeta analysis, collaborator samples were shipped as frozen whole blood, as isolated PBMCs, or as DNA extracted from either sample type. The immunoSEQ Assay, a bias-controlled multiplex PCR, was used to amplify TCRbeta CDR3 regions from genomic DNA. On the authors' methods: The number of nucleated cells in each sample was estimated by amplification of reference gene primers within the assay. To quantify the absolute abundance of each unique TCRbeta CDR3 rearrangement, sequence reads were collapsed and filtered. Productive Simpson clonality was computed per sample as the square root of Simpson's diversity index over productive rearrangements. This is the immuneACCESS table as TCRdb keeps it, with only in-frame sequences that have V and J called. A part of the clones is gone; compared with another copy, unresolved V genes explain less than half, and the rest is unexplained. V, J and clone size were drawn from that table, and D and trimming were deduced from the DNA. In all, the sample holds 85,000 or so clones, and 80% to 85% of those were seen once. The top ten clones comprise around 43% of the sample.

General study outcomes and caveats: Clinical and demographic metadata were provided uncurated, with the amount varying by source and participant.

The cysteine opens and the phenylalanine closes a CDR3 of 12 amino acids. Solely the CDR3 DNA is kept, with 36 bases framed from the first base. Compared with germline, V lacks 5 bases and J lacks 10 bases; bases without a gene match: 3. Looking up the germline V gene (reference sequence) yields CDR1 MNHEY and CDR2 SMNVEV. The receptor was isolated from an elderly man with acute or convalescent COVID-19. The sequencing input was peripheral blood. Here the chain combines TRBV27 and TRBJ2-1, and TRBD2 matches 9 of the central bases. The DNA is TGTGCCAGCAGTCTTCTAGCGGGAGAGCAGTTCTTC. This translates into CASSLLAGEQFF.